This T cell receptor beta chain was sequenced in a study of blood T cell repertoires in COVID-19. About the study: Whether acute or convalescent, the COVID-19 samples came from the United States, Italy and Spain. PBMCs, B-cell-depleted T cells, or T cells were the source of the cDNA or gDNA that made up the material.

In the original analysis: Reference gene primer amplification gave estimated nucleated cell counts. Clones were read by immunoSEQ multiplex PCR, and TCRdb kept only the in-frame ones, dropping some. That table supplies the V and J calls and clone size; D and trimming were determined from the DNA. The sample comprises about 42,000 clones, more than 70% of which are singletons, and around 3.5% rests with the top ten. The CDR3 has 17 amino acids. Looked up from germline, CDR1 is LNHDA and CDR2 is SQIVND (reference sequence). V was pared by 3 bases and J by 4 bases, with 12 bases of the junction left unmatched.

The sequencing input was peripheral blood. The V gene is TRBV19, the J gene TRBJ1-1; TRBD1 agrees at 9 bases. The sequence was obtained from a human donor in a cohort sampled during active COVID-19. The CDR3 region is CASSMSCRTGACTEAFF. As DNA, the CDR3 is TGTGCCAGTAGTATGAGTTGCCGGACAGGGGCTTGCACTGAAGCTTTCTTT.